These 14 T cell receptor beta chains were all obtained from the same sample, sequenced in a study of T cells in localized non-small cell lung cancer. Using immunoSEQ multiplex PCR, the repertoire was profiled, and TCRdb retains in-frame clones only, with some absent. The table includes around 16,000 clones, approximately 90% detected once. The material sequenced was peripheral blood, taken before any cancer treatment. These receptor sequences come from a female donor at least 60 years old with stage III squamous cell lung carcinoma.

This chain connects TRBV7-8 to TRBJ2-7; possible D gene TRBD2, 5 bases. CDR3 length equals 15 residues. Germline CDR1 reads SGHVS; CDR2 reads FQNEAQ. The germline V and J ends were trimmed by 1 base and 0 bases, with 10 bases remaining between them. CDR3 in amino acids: CASSLDSGNSYEQYF. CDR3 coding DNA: TGTGCCAGCAGCTTAGACTCCGGGAACTCCTACGAGCAGTACTTC.

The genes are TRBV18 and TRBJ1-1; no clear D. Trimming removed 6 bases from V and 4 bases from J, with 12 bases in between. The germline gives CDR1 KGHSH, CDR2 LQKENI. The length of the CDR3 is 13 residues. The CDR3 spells CASSPVGITEAFF. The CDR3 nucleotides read TGTGCCAGCTCCCCCGTGGGGATCACTGAAGCTTTCTTT.

The chain's CDR3 is CASSLGGDSPYEQYF. CDR3 bases: TGCGCCAGCAGCCTGGGGGGGGACAGCCCCTACGAGCAGTACTTC. The chain has TRBV5-1 and TRBJ2-7; D could derive from TRBD1 or TRBD2 (7 bases each). The CDR3 has 15 amino acids. Trimming took 4 bases from V and 2 from J, leaving 16 bases between them. Looked up from germline, CDR1 is SGHRS and CDR2 is YFSETQ.

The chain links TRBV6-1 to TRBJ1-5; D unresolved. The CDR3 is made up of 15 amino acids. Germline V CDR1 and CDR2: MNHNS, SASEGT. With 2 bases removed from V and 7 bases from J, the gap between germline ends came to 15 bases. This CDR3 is CASSEWRLQRQPQHF. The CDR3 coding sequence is TGTGCCAGCAGTGAATGGCGCCTCCAACGGCAGCCCCAGCATTTT.

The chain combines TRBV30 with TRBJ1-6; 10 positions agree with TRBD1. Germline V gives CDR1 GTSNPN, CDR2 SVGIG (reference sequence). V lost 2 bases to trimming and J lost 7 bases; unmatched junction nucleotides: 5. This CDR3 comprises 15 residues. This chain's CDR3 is CAWSRRTGGNSPLHF. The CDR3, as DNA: TGTGCCTGGAGTCGGCGGACAGGGGGGAATTCACCCCTCCACTTT.

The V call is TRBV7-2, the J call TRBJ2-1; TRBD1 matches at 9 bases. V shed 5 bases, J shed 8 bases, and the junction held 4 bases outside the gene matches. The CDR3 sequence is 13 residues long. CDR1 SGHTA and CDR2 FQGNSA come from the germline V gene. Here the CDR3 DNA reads TGTGCCAGCAGCGGACAGGGGATCGATGAGCAGTTCTTC. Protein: CASSGQGIDEQFF.

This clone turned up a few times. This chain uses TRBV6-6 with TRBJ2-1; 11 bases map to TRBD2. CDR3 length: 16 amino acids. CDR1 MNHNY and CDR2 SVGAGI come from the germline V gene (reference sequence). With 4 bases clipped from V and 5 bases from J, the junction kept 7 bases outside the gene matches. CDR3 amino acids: CASSLSGTSGHNEQFF. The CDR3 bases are TGTGCCAGCAGTTTATCCGGGACTAGCGGTCACAATGAGCAGTTCTTC.

CDR3 region: CASSPPSQRGLTGELFF. The DNA for the CDR3 is TGTGCCAGCTCCCCTCCGAGCCAGAGGGGTTTAACCGGGGAGCTGTTTTTT. The chain links TRBV9 to TRBJ2-2, with D perhaps given as TRBD1 or TRBD2 (5 bases each). Trimming pared 7 bases from V and 5 bases from J, leaving 24 bases between. This CDR3 region has 17 residues. Looked up from germline, CDR1 is SGDLS and CDR2 is YYNGEE.

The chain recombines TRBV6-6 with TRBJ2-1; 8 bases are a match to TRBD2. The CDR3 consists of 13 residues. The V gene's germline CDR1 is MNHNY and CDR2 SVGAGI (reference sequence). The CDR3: CADIGLADNEQFF. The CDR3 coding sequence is TGTGCAGACATCGGACTAGCCGACAATGAGCAGTTCTTC.

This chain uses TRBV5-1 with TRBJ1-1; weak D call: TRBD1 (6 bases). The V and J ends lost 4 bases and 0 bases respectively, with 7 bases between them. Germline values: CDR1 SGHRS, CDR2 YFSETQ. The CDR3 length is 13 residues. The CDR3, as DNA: TGCGCCAGCAGCCGGGACATGAACACTGAAGCTTTCTTT. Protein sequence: CASSRDMNTEAFF.

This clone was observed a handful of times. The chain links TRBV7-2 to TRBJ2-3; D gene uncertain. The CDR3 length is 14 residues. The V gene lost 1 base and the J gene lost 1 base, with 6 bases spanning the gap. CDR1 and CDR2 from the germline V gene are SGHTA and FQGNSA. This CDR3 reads CASSLGIRTDTQYF. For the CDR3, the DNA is TGTGCCAGCAGCTTAGGAATACGCACAGATACGCAGTATTTT.

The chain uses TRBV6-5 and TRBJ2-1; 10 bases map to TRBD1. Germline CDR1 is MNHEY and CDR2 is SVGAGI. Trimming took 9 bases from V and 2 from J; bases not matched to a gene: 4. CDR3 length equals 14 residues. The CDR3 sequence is CARSTGGPYNEQFF. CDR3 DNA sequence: TGTGCCAGGTCGACAGGGGGCCCCTACAATGAGCAGTTCTTC.

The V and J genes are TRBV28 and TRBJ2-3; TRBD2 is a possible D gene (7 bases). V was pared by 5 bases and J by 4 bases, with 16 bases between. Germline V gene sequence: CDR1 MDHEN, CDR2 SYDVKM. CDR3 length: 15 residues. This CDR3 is CASSIQGAGADTQYF. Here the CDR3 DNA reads TGTGCCAGCAGTATACAGGGCGCGGGAGCAGATACGCAGTATTTT.

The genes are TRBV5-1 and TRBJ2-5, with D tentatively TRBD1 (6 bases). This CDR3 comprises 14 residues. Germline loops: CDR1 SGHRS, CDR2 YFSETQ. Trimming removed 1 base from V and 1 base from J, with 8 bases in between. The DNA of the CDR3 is TGCGCCAGCAGCTTGCAGGGGTCCCAAGAGACCCAGTACTTC. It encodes CASSLQGSQETQYF.